This T cell receptor beta chain comes out of a study of identical twins. Study-level results: For zero-insertion analyses, partial confounding could come from invariant MAIT and iNKT cells. Weaker excess twin sharing was seen among beta out-of-frame sequences. The models gave estimates that fell short of the out-of-frame TCR alpha sharing seen in monozygotic twins.

About this clonotype itself: The antigen remains undetermined.

From germline, CDR1 is SGHAT and CDR2 FQNNGV. J lost 2 bases, V lost 5 bases, and 16 bases had no gene match. This CDR3 comprises 18 residues. TCRdb re-called the 5' RACE reads with MiXCR, one entry per CDR3 protein. The repertoire has roughly 1.6 million distinct CDR3 sequences, under 35% of them found once; the top ten carry less than 0.35%. Donors uniformly comprised healthy Caucasians. The sequenced sample was cord blood. V is TRBV11-2 and J is TRBJ2-3; 7 bases agree with TRBD2. The TCR sequence derives from a newborn girl in good health. The CDR3 loop is CASSRTGGRSGATDTQYF. In nucleotides, the CDR3 is TGTGCCAGCAGCCGGACTGGCGGGAGAAGTGGGGCCACAGATACGCAGTATTTT.